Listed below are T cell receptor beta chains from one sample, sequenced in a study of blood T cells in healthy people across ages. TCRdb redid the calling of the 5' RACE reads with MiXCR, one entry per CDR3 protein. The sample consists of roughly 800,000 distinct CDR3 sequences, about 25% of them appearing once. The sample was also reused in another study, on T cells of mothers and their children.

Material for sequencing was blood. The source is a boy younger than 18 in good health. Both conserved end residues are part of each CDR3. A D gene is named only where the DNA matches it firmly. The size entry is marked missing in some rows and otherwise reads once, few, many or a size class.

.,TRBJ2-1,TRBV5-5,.,TGTGCCAGCAGCTTGGGGCTAACAGGGATGCCCCCCAATGAGCAGTTCTTC,CASSLGLTGMPPNEQFF
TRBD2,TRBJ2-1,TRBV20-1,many,TGCAGTGCTACCGGGACTAGCGGGAAGTCCTACAATGAGCAGTTCTTC,CSATGTSGKSYNEQFF
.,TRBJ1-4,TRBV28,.,TGTGCCAGCAGCGGCCATCCTAATCCAACTAATGAAAAACTGTTTTTT,CASSGHPNPTNEKLFF
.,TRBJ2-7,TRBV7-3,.,TGTGCCAGCAGCTTTGGGCACGCCTACGAGCAGTACTTC,CASSFGHAYEQYF
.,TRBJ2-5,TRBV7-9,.,TGTGCCAGCAGCTCACGTGACAGTTTTTCGGGCCAAGAGACCCAGTACTTC,CASSSRDSFSGQETQYF
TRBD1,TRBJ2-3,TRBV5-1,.,TGCGCCAGCAGCGACCAGGGACAGGGAGGGGCAGATACGCAGTATTTT,CASSDQGQGGADTQYF
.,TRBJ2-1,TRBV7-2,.,TGTGCCAGCAGCCCCGAATACAATGAGCAGTTCTTC,CASSPEYNEQFF
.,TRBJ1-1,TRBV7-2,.,TGTGCCAGCAGCTTAACGCCCGAGACAATGAACACTGAAGCTTTCTTT,CASSLTPETMNTEAFF
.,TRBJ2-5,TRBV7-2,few,TGTGCCAGCAGCTTACTTGCCAGGGGCCCGGAGACCCAGTACTTC,CASSLLARGPETQYF
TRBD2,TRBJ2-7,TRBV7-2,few,TGTGCCAGCAGCTTAGCCCCGACTAGCGGGAGCTCCTACGAGCAGTACTTC,CASSLAPTSGSSYEQYF
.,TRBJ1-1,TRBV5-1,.,TGCGCCAGCAGCCCACGGTTGGGGGGGCGCGACACTGAAGCTTTCTTT,CASSPRLGGRDTEAFF
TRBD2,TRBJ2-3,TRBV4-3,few,TGCGCCAGCAGCCAAGATTCCGCGGGGGGGCCTTCAGATACGCAGTATTTT,CASSQDSAGGPSDTQYF
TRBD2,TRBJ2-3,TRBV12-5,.,TGTGCTAGTGGTTTCGGACTAGGTCCAGATACGCAGTATTTT,CASGFGLGPDTQYF
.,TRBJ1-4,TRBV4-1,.,TGCGCCAGCAGCCAAGACGAGGGGACTAATGAAAAACTGTTTTTT,CASSQDEGTNEKLFF
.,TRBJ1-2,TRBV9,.,TGTGCCAGCAGCCCGATGGGGACAACAGCCTATGGCTACACCTTC,CASSPMGTTAYGYTF
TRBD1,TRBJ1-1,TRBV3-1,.,TGTGCCAGCAGCCTCGGGACAGGATTCATGAACACTGAAGCTTTCTTT,CASSLGTGFMNTEAFF
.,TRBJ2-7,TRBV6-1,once,TGTGCCAGCACACCCGAGCCAGGACCCAGTTACGAGCAGTACTTC,CASTPEPGPSYEQYF
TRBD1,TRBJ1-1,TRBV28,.,TGTGCCAGCAGTTTATCCACCCCAGGGGGCAACACTGAAGCTTTCTTT,CASSLSTPGGNTEAFF
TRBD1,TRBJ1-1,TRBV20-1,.,TGCAGTGCTAGAGATTTCCAGGGGGTAGGTATCACTGAAGCTTTCTTT,CSARDFQGVGITEAFF
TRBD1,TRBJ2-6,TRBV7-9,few,TGTGCCAGCAGCTTGTACAGGGGAAGTCTCTTTGGGGCCAACGTCCTGACTTTC,CASSLYRGSLFGANVLTF
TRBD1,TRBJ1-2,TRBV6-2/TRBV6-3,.,TGTGCCAGCAATACTTCTACAGGGGGATTTCGAGGCTACACCTTC,CASNTSTGGFRGYTF
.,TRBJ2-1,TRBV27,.,TGTGCCAGCAGTTTGGGGGCGGGGCCATCCTACAATGAGCAGTTCTTC,CASSLGAGPSYNEQFF
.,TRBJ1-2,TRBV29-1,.,TGCAGCGTTGAAGTCAGGGGCGCTAACTATGGCTACACCTTC,CSVEVRGANYGYTF
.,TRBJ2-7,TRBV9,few,TGTGCCAGCAGCGTAGAAGTTTATCCGAACGAGCAGTACTTC,CASSVEVYPNEQYF
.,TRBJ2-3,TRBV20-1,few,TGCAGTGCTATCAATACGGGGGAGCTGTCAGATACGCAGTATTTT,CSAINTGELSDTQYF
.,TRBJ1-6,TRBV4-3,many,TGCGCCAGCAGCCAAGATCGGGGAAAGGATTCACCCCTCCACTTT,CASSQDRGKDSPLHF
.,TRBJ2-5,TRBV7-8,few,TGTGCCAGCAGCTTAGTGGGTAGCATTGAGACCCAGTACTTC,CASSLVGSIETQYF
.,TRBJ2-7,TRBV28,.,TGTGTCAGCCTGGGAGGCAGGGCCTACGAGCAGTACTTC,CVSLGGRAYEQYF
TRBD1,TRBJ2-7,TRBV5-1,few,TGCGCCAGCAGCTGGAAACCCGGGACAGGGGGTGTCTCCTACGAGCAGTACTTC,CASSWKPGTGGVSYEQYF
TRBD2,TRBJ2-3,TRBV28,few,TGTGCCAGCAGTTTCCAAACGGGACTAGCGGGAGTAGATACGCAGTATTTT,CASSFQTGLAGVDTQYF
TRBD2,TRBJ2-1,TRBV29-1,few,TGCAGCGTTGTCGGACTAGCGGGGGGGAATGAGCAGTTCTTC,CSVVGLAGGNEQFF
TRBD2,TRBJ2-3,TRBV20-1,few,TGCAGTGCCAGTACTAGCGGGAGGTCCACAGATACGCAGTATTTT,CSASTSGRSTDTQYF
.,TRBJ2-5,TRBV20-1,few,TGCAGTGCTAGAGATGCAGGGCTGGGGGAGACCCAGTACTTC,CSARDAGLGETQYF
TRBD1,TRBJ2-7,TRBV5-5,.,TGTGCCAGCAGCCTGGTTGAACAGGGGAACCACGAGCAGTACTTC,CASSLVEQGNHEQYF
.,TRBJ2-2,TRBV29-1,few,TGCAGCGTTGATTCCGGCTCGCTCGACGGGGAGCTGTTTTTT,CSVDSGSLDGELFF
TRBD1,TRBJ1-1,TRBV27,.,TGTGCCAGCCGGACAGGGGGCTTTCTGTCTGAAGCTTTCTTT,CASRTGGFLSEAFF
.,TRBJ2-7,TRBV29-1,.,TGCAGCGTTGGAGACCGTCCCTACGAGCAGTACTTC,CSVGDRPYEQYF
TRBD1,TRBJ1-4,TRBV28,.,TGTGCCAGCAGTTTATGGTGGCGGGGACAGGGTCTCATCGCGGGGGATGAAAAACTGTTTTTT,CASSLWWRGQGLIAGDEKLFF
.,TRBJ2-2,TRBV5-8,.,TGTGCCAGCAGCTCGACAGGGAGGCACACCGGGGAGCTGTTTTTT,CASSSTGRHTGELFF
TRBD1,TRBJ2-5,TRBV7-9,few,TGTGCCAGCAGCTTAGTCCAGGGGGCCGTGGACGAGACCCAGTACTTC,CASSLVQGAVDETQYF
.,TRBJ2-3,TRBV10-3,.,TGTGCCATCAGTGCTCTGGATACGCAGTATTTT,CAISALDTQYF
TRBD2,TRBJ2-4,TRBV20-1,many,TGCAGTGCTGGGCCGGGCCCCGGGACTAGCGGAAGAGGGAGAAACATTCAGTACTTC,CSAGPGPGTSGRGRNIQYF
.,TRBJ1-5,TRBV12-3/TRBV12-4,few,TGTGCCAGCAGCCAATACACCACCCGACCCCGGGGATCTGTCCATCAGCCCCAGCATTTT,CASSQYTTRPRGSVHQPQHF
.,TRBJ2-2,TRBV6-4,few,TGTGCCAGCAGTGAGTCCCCAGGGAACACCGGGGAGCTGTTTTTT,CASSESPGNTGELFF
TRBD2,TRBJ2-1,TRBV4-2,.,TGTGCCAGCAGCCCCACTAGCGGAGAAGCCTACAATGAGCAGTTCTTC,CASSPTSGEAYNEQFF
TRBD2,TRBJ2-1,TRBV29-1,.,TGCAGCGGCCGGGAGGCTGAGCAGTTCTTC,CSGREAEQFF
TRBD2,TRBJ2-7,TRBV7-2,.,TGTGCCAGCAGCTTAGGAGCGGGAGGAGCGCGGAACGAGCAGTACTTC,CASSLGAGGARNEQYF
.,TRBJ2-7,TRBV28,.,TGTGCCAGCAGTTTATGGGGGGGGGGCAGGGACAGACCTCGGGTCTACGAGCAGTACTTC,CASSLWGGGRDRPRVYEQYF
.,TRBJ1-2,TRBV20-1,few,TGCAGTGCTACGTCTGGGGCGGAAGGCTACACCTTC,CSATSGAEGYTF
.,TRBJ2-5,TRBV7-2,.,TGTGCCAGCAGCCCGATCGCCGGGGGCGGCGAGACCCAGTACTTC,CASSPIAGGGETQYF
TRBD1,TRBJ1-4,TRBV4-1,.,TGCGCCAGCAGCCAACAAGACAGGGGGCGAACTAATGAAAAACTGTTTTTT,CASSQQDRGRTNEKLFF
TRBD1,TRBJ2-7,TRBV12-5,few,TGTGCTAGTGGGACAGGGTTTGATAACGAGCAGTACTTC,CASGTGFDNEQYF
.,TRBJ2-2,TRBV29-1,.,TGCAGCGTTGAAGATCGAGTAGGCACCGGGGAGCTGTTTTTT,CSVEDRVGTGELFF